This T cell receptor (beta chain) originates from a study of PD-1 blockade in classical Hodgkin lymphoma. General study findings and limits: By C4D1, CD4+ diversity increased significantly, especially in complete responders. Some patients started nivolumab under 1 year after ASCT, and they were excluded.

Note on this clone: As yet, its antigen is unknown.

CDR3 length: 14 residues. CDR1 SGDLS and CDR2 YYNGEE come from the germline V gene. Trimming took off 0 bases at V and 4 bases at J, with 10 bases between the two ends. The sample's time point: cycle 4 day 1 (C4D1), after 6 weeks of nivolumab. All patients experienced relapse after autologous stem cell transplantation, and brentuximab vedotin exposure was variable. Thawed PBMCs yielded CD4+ T cells through magnetic negative selection. Patients reached a best response of complete response, partial response or progressive disease. The method was immunoSEQ multiplex PCR; TCRdb's version includes in-frame clones alone and lacks a portion of them. The data hold about 30,000 clones, with around 80% observed a single time.

The sample here was CD4+ T cells from blood, taken before the fourth cycle of nivolumab. The V and J genes are TRBV9 and TRBJ2-5; D possibly uses TRBD1 or TRBD2 (5 bases each). This TCR came from a human donor with classical Hodgkin lymphoma. Written as DNA, the CDR3 is TGTGCCAGCAGCGTAGCTCCGGGGCGAGAGACCCAGTACTTC. Translation: CASSVAPGRETQYF.